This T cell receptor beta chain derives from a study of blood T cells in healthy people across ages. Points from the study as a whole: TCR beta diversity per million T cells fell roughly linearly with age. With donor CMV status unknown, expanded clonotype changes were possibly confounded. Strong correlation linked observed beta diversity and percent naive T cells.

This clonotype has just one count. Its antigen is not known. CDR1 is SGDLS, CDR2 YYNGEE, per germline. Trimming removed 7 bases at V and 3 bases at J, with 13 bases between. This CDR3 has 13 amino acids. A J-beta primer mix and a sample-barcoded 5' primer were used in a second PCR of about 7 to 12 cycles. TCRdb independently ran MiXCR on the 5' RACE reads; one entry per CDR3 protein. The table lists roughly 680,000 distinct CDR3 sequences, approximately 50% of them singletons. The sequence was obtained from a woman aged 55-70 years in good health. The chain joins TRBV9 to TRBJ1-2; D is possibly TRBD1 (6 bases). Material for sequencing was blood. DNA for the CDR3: TGTGCCAGCTCTGTGGGACATGACTATGGCTACACCTTC. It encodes CASSVGHDYGYTF.